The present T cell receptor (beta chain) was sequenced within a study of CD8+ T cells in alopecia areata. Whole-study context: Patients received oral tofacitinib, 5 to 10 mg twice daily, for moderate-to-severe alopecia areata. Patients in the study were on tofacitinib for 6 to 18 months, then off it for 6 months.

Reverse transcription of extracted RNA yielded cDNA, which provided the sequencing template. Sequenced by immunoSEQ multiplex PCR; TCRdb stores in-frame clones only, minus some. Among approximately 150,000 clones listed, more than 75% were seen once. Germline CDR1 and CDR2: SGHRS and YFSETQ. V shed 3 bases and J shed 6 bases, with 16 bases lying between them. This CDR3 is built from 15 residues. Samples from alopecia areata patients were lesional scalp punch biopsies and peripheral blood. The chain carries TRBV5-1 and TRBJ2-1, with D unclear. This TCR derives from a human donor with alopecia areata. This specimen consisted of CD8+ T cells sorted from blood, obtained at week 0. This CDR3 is CASSSTGGFVNEQFF. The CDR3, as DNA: TGCGCCAGCAGCTCCACCGGTGGGTTTGTCAATGAGCAGTTCTTC.